This TCR beta chain was identified during a study of blood T cells in healthy people across ages. Study-level points and caveats: Reliance upon unsorted PBMCs precluded definitive naive versus antigen-experienced comparison. There were more naive CD4+ cells and higher diversity in long-lived donors than in aged donors.

In germline, CDR1 is SGHRS, CDR2 YFSETQ. The CDR3 length is 14 residues. V trimming: 5 bases; J trimming: 11 bases; junction bases outside the gene matches: 14. Remarks on this clonotype: Its antigen is not identified.

With a J-beta primer mix and a sample-barcoded 5' primer, a second PCR ran about 6 to 11 cycles. A template-switch adaptor with 12 random nucleotides tagged each cDNA molecule. TCRdb analysed the 5' RACE reads with MiXCR anew, one entry per CDR3 protein. The table includes under 850,000 distinct CDR3 sequences, 35% to 40% detected once. The sequence derives from a young man in good health. The rearrangement joins TRBV5-1 to TRBJ2-5; TRBD1 matches 8 bases. The sequencing input was blood. The CDR3 DNA follows: TGCGCCAGCAGTCGGGGACAGGATGACAATGAGCAGTACTTC. This gives the protein CASSRGQDDNEQYF. Full variable domain (rest looked up from reference TRBV5-1 and TRBJ2-5): KAGVTQTPRYLIKTRGQQVTLSCSPISGHRSVSWYQQTPGQGLQFLFEYFSETQRNKGNFPGRFSGRQFSNSRSEMNVSTLELGDSALYLCASSRGQDDNEQYFGPGTRLLVL.